Listed below are T cell receptor beta chains from one sample, sequenced in a study of T-cell memory formation after mild COVID-19. TCRdb processed the 5' RACE reads anew with MiXCR; each CDR3 protein has one entry. Found here are 200,000 or so distinct CDR3 sequences, 18% of them singletons; the top ten hold 2.4%. The source material was PBMCs or a T cell subset sorted from them (not recorded which). These receptors originate from an adult woman who had mild COVID-19 (a few samples of this study predate the infection). Cell type and time point are not known. The CDR3 runs from the conserved cysteine through the conserved F or W. A D gene is named only where the DNA matches it firmly. Some rows have no size entry. The others give once, few or many, or a class for an expanded clone.

clone_size | j_call | v_call | d_call | cdr3_aa | cdr3_nt
- | TRBJ2-3 | TRBV10-3 | TRBD2 | CAISDRGLATDTQYF | TGTGCCATCAGTGACCGCGGACTAGCAACAGATACGCAGTATTTT
once | TRBJ2-7 | TRBV7-9 | TRBD2 | CASSRGLAGGGGEQYF | TGTGCCAGCAGCCGCGGACTAGCGGGAGGCGGGGGAGAGCAGTACTTC
few | TRBJ2-1 | TRBV9 | - | CASSVGTTAYNEQFF | TGTGCCAGCAGCGTAGGAACTACCGCCTACAATGAGCAGTTCTTC
- | TRBJ2-2 | TRBV12-3/TRBV12-4 | - | CASSPVRPSELFF | TGTGCCAGCAGTCCCGTTAGGCCGTCGGAGCTGTTTTTT
- | TRBJ1-2 | TRBV4-2 | - | CASSQERGVDYGYTF | TGTGCCAGCAGCCAAGAACGGGGGGTGGACTATGGCTACACCTTC
few | TRBJ1-1 | TRBV28 | - | CASTINLEAFF | TGTGCCAGCACCATAAACTTAGAAGCTTTCTTT
few | TRBJ1-2 | TRBV20-1 | - | CSARPLQDRGNYGYTF | TGCAGTGCTAGGCCTTTACAGGATAGGGGCAACTATGGCTACACCTTC
many | TRBJ2-7 | TRBV7-2 | - | CASTLISGAGEQYF | TGTGCCAGCACCCTGATCTCGGGGGCGGGGGAGCAGTACTTC
many | TRBJ1-6 | TRBV27 | TRBD1 | CASKSPGTGRDSPLHF | TGTGCCAGCAAGTCCCCTGGGACAGGTCGGGATTCACCCCTCCACTTT
- | TRBJ2-6 | TRBV5-1 | - | CASSLMPSSGANVLTF | TGCGCCAGCAGCTTGATGCCAAGCTCTGGGGCCAACGTCCTGACTTTC
- | TRBJ1-1 | TRBV20-1 | - | CSATFSDPDTEAFF | TGCAGTGCTACGTTTTCGGACCCGGACACTGAAGCTTTCTTT
- | TRBJ2-7 | TRBV7-9 | TRBD1 | CASSRFTPLGQGNYEQYF | TGTGCCAGCAGCCGATTTACCCCCCTGGGACAGGGTAACTACGAGCAGTACTTC
- | TRBJ2-5 | TRBV7-2 | TRBD2 | CASSLGLASGGQETQYF | TGTGCCAGCAGCTTAGGATTGGCTAGCGGGGGACAAGAGACCCAGTACTTC
few | TRBJ2-7 | TRBV11-3 | TRBD1 | CASSLDRDRDYEQYF | TGTGCCAGCAGCTTAGATAGGGACAGGGACTACGAGCAGTACTTC